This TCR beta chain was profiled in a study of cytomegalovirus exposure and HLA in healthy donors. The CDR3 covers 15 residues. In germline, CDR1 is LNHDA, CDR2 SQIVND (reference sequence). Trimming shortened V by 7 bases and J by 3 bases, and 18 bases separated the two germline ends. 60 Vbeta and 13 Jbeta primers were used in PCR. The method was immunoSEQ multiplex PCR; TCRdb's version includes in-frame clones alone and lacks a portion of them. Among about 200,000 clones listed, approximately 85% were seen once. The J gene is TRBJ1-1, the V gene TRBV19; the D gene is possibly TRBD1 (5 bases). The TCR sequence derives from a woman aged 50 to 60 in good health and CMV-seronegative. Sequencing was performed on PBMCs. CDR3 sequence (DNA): TGTGCCAGTAAAGTCGGGGGTCAGCAGGACACTGAAGCTTTCTTT. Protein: CASKVGGQQDTEAFF.